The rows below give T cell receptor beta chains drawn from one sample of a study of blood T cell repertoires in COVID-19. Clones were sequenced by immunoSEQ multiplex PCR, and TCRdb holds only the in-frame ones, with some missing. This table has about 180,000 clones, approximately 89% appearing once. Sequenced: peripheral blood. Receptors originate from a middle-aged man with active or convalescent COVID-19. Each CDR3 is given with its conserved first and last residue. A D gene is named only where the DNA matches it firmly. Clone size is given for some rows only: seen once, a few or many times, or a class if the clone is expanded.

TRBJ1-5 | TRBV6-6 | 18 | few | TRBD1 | CASSPGTGDKSFYQPQHF | TGTGCCAGCAGTCCCGGGACAGGGGATAAATCATTCTATCAGCCCCAGCATTTT
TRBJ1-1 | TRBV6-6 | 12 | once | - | CASRPRGTEAFF | TGTGCCAGCAGACCCAGGGGCACTGAAGCTTTCTTT
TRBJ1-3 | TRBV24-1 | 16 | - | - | CATRQPRGASGNTIYF | TGTGCCACCCGGCAGCCTCGCGGGGCCTCTGGAAACACCATATATTTT
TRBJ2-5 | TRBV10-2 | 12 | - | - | CASSELEETQYF | TGCGCCAGCAGTGAGTTAGAAGAGACCCAGTACTTC
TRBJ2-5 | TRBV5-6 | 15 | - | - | CASSLAIGAGASQYF | TGTGCCAGCAGCTTGGCTATCGGAGCGGGTGCGTCCCAGTACTTC
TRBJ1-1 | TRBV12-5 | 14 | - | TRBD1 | CASGQQGYGTEAFF | TGTGCTAGTGGACAACAGGGGTATGGCACTGAAGCTTTCTTT
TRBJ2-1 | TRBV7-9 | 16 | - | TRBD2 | CASSPPGLAGANEQFF | TGTGCCAGCAGCCCACCGGGACTAGCGGGGGCAAATGAGCAGTTCTTC
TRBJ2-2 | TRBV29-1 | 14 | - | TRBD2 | CSAQSRGGTGELFF | TGCAGCGCCCAGAGTCGGGGGGGCACCGGGGAGCTGTTTTTT
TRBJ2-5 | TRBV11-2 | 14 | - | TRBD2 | CAVAGGPYQETQYF | TGTGCCGTTGCGGGGGGCCCGTACCAAGAGACCCAGTACTTC
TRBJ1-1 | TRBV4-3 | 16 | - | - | CASSQAPPGGNTEAFF | TGCGCCAGCAGCCAAGCCCCTCCCGGCGGGAACACTGAAGCTTTCTTT
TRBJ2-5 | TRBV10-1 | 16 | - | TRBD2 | CASPTGVAGDQETQYF | TGCGCCAGCCCGACCGGGGTAGCGGGGGACCAAGAGACCCAGTACTTC
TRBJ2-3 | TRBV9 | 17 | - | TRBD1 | CASSVFFGTGGADTQYF | TGTGCCAGCAGCGTTTTCTTTGGGACAGGGGGGGCAGATACGCAGTATTTT
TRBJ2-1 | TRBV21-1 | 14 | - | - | CASSKPRVGHEQFF | TGTGCCAGCAGCAAACCCCGCGTGGGCCATGAGCAGTTCTTC
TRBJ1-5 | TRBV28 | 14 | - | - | CASSRRASREPQHF | TGTGCCAGCAGTCGCAGGGCTTCTCGGGAGCCCCAGCATTTT
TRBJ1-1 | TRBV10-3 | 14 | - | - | CASGGALWGTEAFF | TGTGCCTCAGGAGGGGCTCTATGGGGCACTGAAGCTTTCTTT
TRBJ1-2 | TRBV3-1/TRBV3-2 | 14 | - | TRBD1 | CASSHRDRVDGYTF | TGTGCCAGCAGCCACCGGGACAGGGTGGATGGCTACACCTTC
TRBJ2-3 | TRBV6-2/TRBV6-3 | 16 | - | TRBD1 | CASSYPTGGVADTQYF | TGTGCCAGCAGTTACCCGACAGGGGGGGTTGCAGATACGCAGTATTTT
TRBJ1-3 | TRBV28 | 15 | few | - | CASTRTPSSGNTIYF | TGTGCCAGCACCCGGACTCCGAGCTCTGGAAACACCATATATTTT
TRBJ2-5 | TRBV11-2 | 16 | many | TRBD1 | CASSPGVRQGEETQYF | TGTGCCAGCAGCCCCGGTGTCCGACAGGGAGAAGAGACCCAGTACTTC
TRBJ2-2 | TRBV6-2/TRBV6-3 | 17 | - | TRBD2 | CASSLRGSGGSTGELFF | TGTGCCAGCAGTCTCCGCGGTAGCGGGGGGTCCACCGGGGAGCTGTTTTTT
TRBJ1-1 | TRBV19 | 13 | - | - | CASSIRVGTEAFF | TGTGCCAGTAGTATCAGGGTCGGCACTGAAGCTTTCTTT
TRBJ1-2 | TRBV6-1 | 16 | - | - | CASSEGDLLANYGYTF | TGTGCCAGCAGTGAAGGGGACTTGCTAGCTAACTATGGCTACACCTTC
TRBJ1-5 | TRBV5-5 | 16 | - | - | CASSPLFGGGNQPQHF | TGTGCCAGCAGCCCCCTATTTGGGGGCGGCAATCAGCCCCAGCATTTT
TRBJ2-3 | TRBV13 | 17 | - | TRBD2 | CASTSGLAGASTDTQYF | TGTGCCAGCACCTCCGGACTAGCGGGGGCCAGCACAGATACGCAGTATTTT
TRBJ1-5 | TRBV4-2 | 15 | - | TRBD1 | CASSQGTVTNQPQHF | TGTGCCAGCAGCCAGGGGACAGTCACTAATCAGCCCCAGCATTTT
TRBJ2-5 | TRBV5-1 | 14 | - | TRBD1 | CASSWTGGRETQYF | TGCGCCAGCAGCTGGACAGGGGGTAGAGAGACCCAGTACTTC
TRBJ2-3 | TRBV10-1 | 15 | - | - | CASSDRGLGTDTQYF | TGCGCCAGCAGTGACAGGGGTCTGGGCACAGATACGCAGTATTTT